Sequencing of this TCR beta chain was carried out in a study of cytomegalovirus exposure and HLA in healthy donors (TCRdb year 2017). About the investigation overall: A later analysis indicated that the 130 or so validation repertoires were generated on the platform also employed for the 700 or so repertoires of the first cohort. The aim of the study was to test whether cataloging public T cell receptors could identify signatures of past pathogen exposure. High-throughput TCR immunosequencing, statistical association of individual TCRs with disease status, and machine learning were combined to predict cytomegalovirus infection status. Besides the first cohort of 666 subjects, a separate validation cohort made up of around 120 different subjects was used. Broader findings and caveats from the paper: A few of the identified cytomegalovirus-associated TCR beta chains were confirmed in vitro to be specific for cytomegalovirus antigens. It was suggested by the authors that the approach could potentially be generalized to other disease states and immunological phenotypes. The classifier was reported to diagnose cytomegalovirus status with high specificity and sensitivity in both the original cohort and the validation cohort. In the study, about 150 TCR beta chains were listed as associated with cytomegalovirus. While some public TCRs were present in many individuals, most TCR sequences turned up only very rarely across donors. Of the cluster scores, around 95% were above 0 in a later analysis, which found that TCRs clustered in the first cohort also tended to co-occur in the 120 validation repertoires. A later analysis had no HLA typing for the validation cohort, so co-occurrence there was scored across all 110 or so repertoires.

A remark on this clone: Its target antigen remains unknown. No quality values exist for individual bases; no much larger clone is one base distant.

The donors belonged to the validation cohort of over a hundred subjects, which was separate from the roughly 670-subject first cohort. The library relied on the immunoSEQ multiplex PCR assay. The study's own analysis went as follows. A statistical classification framework was developed to diagnose cytomegalovirus status using the catalog of TCR beta chain sequences. Drawn from immuneACCESS, this table holds only the in-frame rearrangements with V and J called that TCRdb kept. Clones are partly lost; checked studies trace under half to an unresolved V gene and leave the rest unexplained. D and trimming come from the DNA, and the V and J calls and clone size come from that table. In all, the sample holds just over 80,000 clones, and 96% of those were seen once. The ten largest make up about 1.3% of the sample. The sample comprised PBMCs. The sequence was obtained from a young woman in good health and CMV-seronegative.

CDR3 reads: CASSIVTGLGDSYTF. The DNA sequence is as follows: TGTGCCAGTAGTATTGTCACGGGCCTAGGGGACAGCTACACCTTC. The chain was built from TRBV19 and TRBJ1-2; a tentative D call is TRBD1 (6 bases match). V gives up 3 bases and J gives up 9 bases, and the segment between their germline ends measures 20 bases. Its CDR3 holds 15 amino acids, cysteine through phenylalanine. CDR3 DNA is the only sequence kept; it has 45 bases, read in frame from the first base. CDR1 and CDR2, per the germline V gene (reference sequence), are LNHDA and SQIVND.